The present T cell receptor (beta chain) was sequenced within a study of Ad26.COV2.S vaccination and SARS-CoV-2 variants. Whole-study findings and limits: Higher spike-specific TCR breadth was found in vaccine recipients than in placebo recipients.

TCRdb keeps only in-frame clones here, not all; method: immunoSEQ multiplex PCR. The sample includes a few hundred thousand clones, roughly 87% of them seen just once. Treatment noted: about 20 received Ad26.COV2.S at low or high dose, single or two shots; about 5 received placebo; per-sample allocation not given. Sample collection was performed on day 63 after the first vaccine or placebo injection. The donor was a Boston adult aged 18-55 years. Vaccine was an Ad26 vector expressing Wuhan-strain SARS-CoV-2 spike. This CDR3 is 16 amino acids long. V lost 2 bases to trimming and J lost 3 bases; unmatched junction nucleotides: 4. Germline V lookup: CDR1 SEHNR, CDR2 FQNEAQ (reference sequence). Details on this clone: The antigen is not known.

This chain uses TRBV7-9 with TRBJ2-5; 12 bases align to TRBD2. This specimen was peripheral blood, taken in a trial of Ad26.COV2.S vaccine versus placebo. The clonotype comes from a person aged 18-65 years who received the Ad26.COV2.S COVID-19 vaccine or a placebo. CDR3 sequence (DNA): TGTGCCAGCAGCTTATTCCTAGCGGGGGGGAAAGAGACCCAGTACTTC. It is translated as CASSLFLAGGKETQYF. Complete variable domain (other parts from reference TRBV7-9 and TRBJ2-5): DTGVSQNPRHKITKRGQNVTFRCDPISEHNRLYWYRQTLGQGPEFLTYFQNEAQLEKSRLLSDRFSAERPKGSFSTLEIQRTEQGDSAMYLCASSLFLAGGKETQYFGPGTRLLVL.